This T cell receptor (beta chain) was found in a study of control samples from healthy donors and cancer patients. Using immunoSEQ multiplex PCR, the repertoire was profiled, and TCRdb retains in-frame clones only, with some absent. The repertoire holds 40,000 to 55,000 clones, with over 85% as singletons. The V and J ends lost 3 bases and 7 bases, in that order; junction bases with no gene match: 5. This CDR3 contains 15 residues. Germline V gene data show CDR1 as LGHDT and CDR2 as YNNKEL (reference sequence). The clonotype originates from a man aged 35-49 years with colorectal cancer. The chain links TRBV3-1 (or the pseudogene TRBV3-2) to TRBJ1-4; 10 bases line up with TRBD1. The sequenced material came from PBMCs. The CDR3 DNA reads TGTGCCAGCAGCCAGAGAGGGACAGGGGCTGAAAAACTGTTTTTT. Translated: CASSQRGTGAEKLFF.